Presented here are 31 T cell receptor beta chains from one specimen sequenced in a study of control samples from healthy donors and cancer patients. Clones were sequenced by immunoSEQ multiplex PCR, and TCRdb holds only the in-frame ones, with some missing. The data hold roughly 43,000 clones, with around 87% observed a single time. Sample: PBMCs. The receptors shown here come from a woman aged 60 to 75 with lung cancer.

This sequence joins TRBV5-1 and TRBJ1-2; no firm D call. This CDR3 has 13 residues. With 0 bases removed from V and 5 bases from J, the gap between germline ends came to 8 bases. Looked up from germline, CDR1 is SGHRS and CDR2 is YFSETQ. The CDR3 coding sequence is TGCGCCAGCAGCTTGGCCTGGGAGTATGGCTACACCTTC. Residues: CASSLAWEYGYTF.

The V and J genes are TRBV28 and TRBJ1-2; D not certain. The V end was cut by 7 bases, the J end by 2 bases, with 14 bases between. Germline loops: CDR1 MDHEN, CDR2 SYDVKM. The CDR3 has 14 amino acids. CDR3 in DNA: TGTGCCAGCAAAAGGCCAGAGCCCAACTATGGCTACACCTTC. Protein sequence: CASKRPEPNYGYTF.

This sequence joins TRBV18 and TRBJ2-1; D not resolved. Germline V gives CDR1 KGHSH, CDR2 LQKENI. With 4 bases removed from V and 4 bases from J, the gap between germline ends came to 5 bases. The CDR3 totals 12 residues. CDR3 nucleotide sequence: TGTGCCAGCTCACTCAGGTACAATGAGCAGTTCTTC. It encodes CASSLRYNEQFF.

The chain recombines TRBV9 with TRBJ1-2, with unresolved D. The germline CDR1 and CDR2 sequences are SGDLS and YYNGEE. The CDR3 loop spans 12 amino acids. V dropped 2 bases and J dropped 4 bases, with 6 bases sitting between them. CDR3 nucleotide sequence: TGTGCCAGCAGCGTTGGTGGCTATGGCTACACCTTC. It translates to CASSVGGYGYTF.

The chain uses TRBV2 and TRBJ2-3; 15 bases are shared with TRBD2. Germline CDR1 SNHLY, CDR2 FYNNEI. The CDR3 runs 17 residues. The trim removed 6 bases at V and 4 bases at J, leaving 8 bases unmatched. CDR3 nucleotides: TGTGCCAGCAGGAGGGGACTAGCGGGAGGAGGGGCAGATACGCAGTATTTT. Amino acids: CASRRGLAGGGADTQYF.

This clone has only a few counts. The chain couples TRBV11-2 to TRBJ2-7, with D possibly being TRBD2 (5 bases). Trimming took off 2 bases at V and 3 bases at J, with 23 bases between the two ends. The CDR3 spans 18 residues. Germline V gene data show CDR1 as SGHAT and CDR2 as FQNNGV. In DNA, the CDR3 is TGTGCCAGCAGCTTAATTAGTCGACTAAGAGGGCAGATCTACGAGCAGTACTTC. Residues: CASSLISRLRGQIYEQYF.

The chain combines TRBV6-5 with TRBJ1-2; 9 bases match TRBD1. The CDR3 runs to 15 residues. The V segment lost 6 bases and the J segment 11 bases; nucleotides outside the gene matches: 16. Germline CDR1 MNHEY, CDR2 SVGAGI. In DNA, the CDR3 is TGTGCCAGCAGCCCACCAGACAGGGGGAGTTTGGGATACACCTTC. Translated, it gives CASSPPDRGSLGYTF.

The J gene is TRBJ1-2, the V gene TRBV24-1; 11 nucleotides agree with TRBD1. CDR1 and CDR2 from the germline V gene are KGHDR and SFDVKD. This CDR3 spans 16 amino acids. V shed 3 bases and J 4 bases; nucleotides not matched to a gene: 6. The CDR3 region is CATSDHRDRGTYGYTF. CDR3 DNA: TGTGCCACCAGTGATCACCGGGACAGGGGGACCTATGGCTACACCTTC.

This chain joins TRBV27 and TRBJ2-7, with 9 bases lining up with TRBD1. V shed 5 bases and J 6 bases; nucleotides not matched to a gene: 8. The germline CDR1 and CDR2 sequences are MNHEY and SMNVEV (reference sequence). The CDR3 consists of 14 residues. The CDR3 region is CASSPRDRVGEQYF. CDR3 nucleotides: TGTGCCAGCAGTCCCAGGGACAGGGTTGGCGAGCAGTACTTC.

Only one count was recorded for this clone. The CDR3 loop is CASSQSAAEQYF. The CDR3 bases are TGCGCCAGCAGCCAGTCGGCGGCCGAGCAGTACTTC. This chain connects TRBV5-1 to TRBJ2-7; D is ambiguous. Germline V gene data show CDR1 as SGHRS and CDR2 as YFSETQ. This CDR3 has 12 residues. V lost 4 bases to trimming and J lost 6 bases, with 11 bases between them.

The genes are TRBV29-1 and TRBJ2-7; D ambiguous. Germline V lookup: CDR1 SQVTM, CDR2 ANQGSEA. Trimming stripped 2 bases from V and 2 bases from J, with 7 bases between. CDR3 length equals 12 residues. The CDR3 DNA sequence: TGCAGCGTTGAAATACAGCCCTACGAGCAGTACTTC. Translation gives CSVEIQPYEQYF.

CDR3 loop: CASSRGTGGISYEQYF. The CDR3 nucleotides read TGTGCCAGTAGTAGGGGGACAGGGGGCATCTCCTACGAGCAGTACTTC. J is TRBJ2-7 and V is TRBV19, with 12 nucleotides matching TRBD1. The germline gives CDR1 LNHDA, CDR2 SQIVND (reference sequence). The CDR3 has 16 amino acids. V gave up 4 bases and J gave up 0 bases; unmatched junction bases: 4.

The J gene is TRBJ2-5, the V gene TRBV9, with 10 bases aligning to TRBD2. The V segment lost 1 base and the J segment 4 bases; nucleotides outside the gene matches: 4. The CDR3 runs to 15 residues. Looked up from germline, CDR1 is SGDLS and CDR2 is YYNGEE. CDR3 loop: CASSVLAGVSETQYF. In DNA, the CDR3 is TGTGCCAGCAGCGTACTAGCGGGAGTTTCAGAGACCCAGTACTTC.

The CDR3 protein is CASSLEPGLGQETQYF. Here the CDR3 DNA reads TGTGCCAGCAGCTTGGAACCAGGCCTTGGGCAAGAGACCCAGTACTTC. The gene calls are TRBV11-3 and TRBJ2-5; no definite D call. From germline, CDR1 is SGHNT and CDR2 YENEEA. V was cut by 3 bases and J by 2 bases, with 16 bases left in between. The CDR3 has 16 amino acids. Complete variable domain (other parts from reference TRBV11-3 and TRBJ2-5): EAGVVQSPRYKIIEKKQPVAFWCNPISGHNTLYWYLQNLGQGPELLIRYENEEAVDDSQLPKDRFSAERLKGVDSTLKIQPAELGDSAVYLCASSLEPGLGQETQYFGPGTRLLVL.

The chain combines TRBV24-1 with TRBJ2-2; D not certain. Germline CDR1 is KGHDR and CDR2 is SFDVKD. V was cut by 5 bases and J by 2 bases, with 8 bases left in between. There are 14 residues in the CDR3. The CDR3 loop reads CATSGHYNTGELFF. The CDR3 DNA reads TGTGCCACCAGTGGGCATTATAACACCGGGGAGCTGTTTTTT.

In regard to this clone: Other DNA sequences from this sample encode an identical CDR3 as well. The chain employs TRBV9 and TRBJ2-1; the D is unclear. Germline V lookup: CDR1 SGDLS, CDR2 YYNGEE. CDR3 size: 15 residues. Trimming left V 0 bases short and J 0 bases short, with 7 bases between. In DNA, the CDR3 is TGTGCCAGCAGCGTAGGGCGGAGCTCCTACAATGAGCAGTTCTTC. It translates to CASSVGRSSYNEQFF.

The chain has TRBV5-1 and TRBJ2-2; D remains ambiguous. Germline CDR1 SGHRS, CDR2 YFSETQ. The CDR3 loop spans 13 amino acids. V shed 4 bases and J shed 6 bases, with 10 bases lying between them. DNA for the CDR3: TGCGCCAGCAGCCCATCCGGTCCCGGGGAGCTGTTTTTT. Its protein product is CASSPSGPGELFF.

The DNA of the CDR3 is TGTGCCAGCAGACCAGGAGAGAGAACTGAGCAGTTCTTC. Protein: CASRPGERTEQFF. This chain joins TRBV7-2 and TRBJ2-1, with D uncertain. CDR1 is SGHTA and CDR2 is FQGNSA in the germline V gene. The length of the CDR3 is 13 residues. V was shortened by 6 bases and J by 9 bases, with 15 bases between the two germline ends.

V gene TRBV25-1 combines with J gene TRBJ2-3, with 8 positions matching TRBD1. The V and J ends lost 3 bases and 0 bases, in that order; junction bases with no gene match: 5. The length of the CDR3 is 16 residues. CDR1 and CDR2 (germline): MGHDK, SYGVNS. Here the CDR3 reads CASSENRGESTDTQYF. The CDR3 nucleotides are TGTGCCAGCAGTGAGAACAGGGGGGAAAGCACAGATACGCAGTATTTT.

The rearrangement uses TRBV5-1 and TRBJ2-3; D is unclear. The germline V gene encodes CDR1 SGHRS and CDR2 YFSETQ. This CDR3 comprises 14 residues. V was cut by 0 bases and J by 6 bases, with 11 bases left in between. The CDR3 coding sequence is TGCGCCAGCAGCTTGGTCAGGTCCGTCGATACGCAGTATTTT. This sequence encodes CASSLVRSVDTQYF.

The chain combines TRBV6-5 with TRBJ2-7, with D perhaps being TRBD1 or TRBD2 (5 bases each). This CDR3 is 15 amino acids long. Trimming left V 5 bases short and J 6 bases short, with 20 bases between. In germline, CDR1 is MNHEY, CDR2 SVGAGI. CDR3 in DNA: TGTGCCAGCAGTAGCTCCCGGGACGGCCGCTCCGAGCAGTACTTC. It is translated as CASSSSRDGRSEQYF.

V and J are TRBV5-1 and TRBJ2-1; a weak D match, TRBD2 (6 bases). The CDR3 loop spans 16 amino acids. The germline V gene encodes CDR1 SGHRS and CDR2 YFSETQ. Trimming pared 0 bases from V and 6 bases from J, leaving 16 bases between. CDR3 residues: CASSLDIGSEGNEQFF. CDR3 nucleotide sequence: TGCGCCAGCAGCTTGGATATCGGGAGTGAGGGCAATGAGCAGTTCTTC.

Turning to this clone: The sample carries other DNA sequences with the same CDR3. This chain links TRBV12-3 or TRBV12-4 with TRBJ2-5, with D hard to call. V shed 6 bases and J shed 0 bases, with 8 bases lying between them. CDR3 size: 13 residues. The CDR3 DNA is TGTGCCAGCAGAACCGAGTACCAAGAGACCCAGTACTTC. This translates into CASRTEYQETQYF.

V is TRBV3-1 (or the pseudogene TRBV3-2) and J is TRBJ2-3, with D possibly matching TRBD1 (6 bases). V lost 4 bases, J lost 6 bases, and 14 bases lay in between. The germline CDR1 and CDR2 sequences are LGHDT and YNNKEL (reference sequence). This CDR3 contains 14 residues. The CDR3 nucleotides read TGTGCCAGCAGCCCCGGCGGGCAGGGGGATACGCAGTATTTT. Its translation: CASSPGGQGDTQYF.

CDR3: CASSYRRTRQFF. In DNA form, the CDR3 reads TGTGCCAGCAGTTACCGCAGGACTAGGCAGTTCTTC. The chain has TRBV6-6 and TRBJ2-1, with 7 positions matching TRBD2. This CDR3 spans 12 amino acids. Unmatched junction bases numbered 4, after V lost 2 bases and J lost 12 bases. Germline assignment: CDR1 MNHNY and CDR2 SVGAGI (reference sequence).

The chain couples TRBV20-1 to TRBJ2-7; 7 bases map to TRBD1. CDR3 size: 12 residues. The germline V gene encodes CDR1 DFQATT and CDR2 SNEGSKA (reference sequence). Germline trimming cut 3 bases from V and 3 bases from J; bases unmatched to any gene: 2. For the CDR3, the DNA is TGCAGTGCTAGTACAGGGGTCTACGAGCAGTACTTC. It yields the protein CSASTGVYEQYF.

The chain has TRBV12-3 or TRBV12-4 and TRBJ1-2, with unresolved D. The V end lost 6 bases, the J end lost 3 bases, and 11 bases lay between the germline ends. The CDR3 covers 13 residues. The CDR3 nucleotides are TGTGCCAGCAGCCTTGGGCCACACTATGGCTACACCTTC. Amino acid sequence: CASSLGPHYGYTF.

This chain joins TRBV30 and TRBJ1-3, with 9 bases fitting TRBD1. There are 16 residues in the CDR3. The V gene end was trimmed by 2 bases and the J gene end by 1 base; junction bases not matched to a gene: 6. In germline, CDR1 is GTSNPN, CDR2 SVGIG (reference sequence). CDR3 DNA sequence: TGTGCCTGGAGTTCAGGGACAGGGCTTTCTGGAAACACCATATATTTT. Amino acids: CAWSSGTGLSGNTIYF.

For this clone: An end of the junction differs from the germline gene, which may be a read error. The genes are TRBV15 and TRBJ2-5; D is unresolved. The CDR3 totals 14 residues. Germline-derived CDR1 and CDR2 are LNHNV and YYDKDF (reference sequence). The CDR3 region has the DNA TGTGCCACCGGCAGAGATATCGGGCAGGAGACCCAGTACTTC. Its translation is CATGRDIGQETQYF. The full variable domain, completed using reference TRBV15 and TRBJ2-5, is DAMVIQNPRYQVTQFGKPVTLSCSQTLNHNVMYWYQQKSSQAPKLLFHYYDKDFNNEADTPDNFQSRRPNTSFCFLDIRSPGLGDTAMYLCATGRDIGQETQYFGPGTRLLVL.

The rearrangement uses TRBV29-1 and TRBJ2-5; 10 bases fit TRBD1. Germline CDR1 and CDR2: SQVTM and ANQGSEA. The CDR3 consists of 12 residues. Germline trimming cut 4 bases from V and 4 bases from J; bases unmatched to any gene: 0. CDR3 in DNA: TGCAGCGTTGGACAGGGGGCAGAGACCCAGTACTTC. Its protein product is CSVGQGAETQYF.

The J gene is TRBJ2-3, the V gene TRBV5-1; TRBD2 matches at 14 bases. The CDR3 is 17 residues long. Germline trimming cut 0 bases from V and 4 bases from J; bases unmatched to any gene: 4. Germline values: CDR1 SGHRS, CDR2 YFSETQ. The CDR3 bases are TGCGCCAGCAGCTTGGAGGGACTAGCGGGAGTAGCAGATACGCAGTATTTT. Encoded protein: CASSLEGLAGVADTQYF.